This T cell receptor (beta chain) stems from a study of T-cell reconstitution after alpha-beta-depleted transplantation in children. Points on this clonotype: Antigen: not known.

Study-wide results and limits: Elevated TCRbeta diversity at day 60 was traced, in some patients, to surviving recipient T cells and thymic progenitors. Expanded clones from the graft, numbering several hundred, reportedly supplied alpha-beta T cells about two months after transplant. T-cell counts and diversity at one year post-transplant came mainly from newly produced T cells.

For TCRbeta, the library was prepared with unique molecular identifiers. Each CDR3 protein is one row after TCRdb ran MiXCR on the PCR reads. This sample carries about 980,000 distinct CDR3 sequences, around 30% of them seen once, and the ten largest clones take 28%. There are 14 residues in the CDR3. The V end was cut by 2 bases, the J end by 4 bases, with 8 bases between. Sequencing was performed on PBMCs, mostly from graft donor cells, taken 360 days after TCRalphabeta/CD19-depleted stem cell transplant. This receptor was identified in a boy under three years old who had a stem cell transplant for SCID, so the T cells may come from the graft donor. This chain uses TRBV12-3 or TRBV12-4 with TRBJ2-2; D not certain. The CDR3 region is CASSLFGGTGELFF. The CDR3 bases are TGTGCCAGCAGTTTATTCGGTGGCACCGGGGAGCTGTTTTTT.